The clone carrying this T cell receptor beta chain was counted at least ten times. Its antigen is still unknown. This specimen belongs to a study of neurological immune-mediated disorders. General observations from the study: The multiple sclerosis repertoire cluster lacked an association with any feature, whether clinical or MRI.

cDNA was made by 5'RACE with 10-nucleotide random UMIs. MiXCR was run by TCRdb on the 5' RACE reads, yielding one entry per CDR3 protein. This sample has 87,000 or so distinct CDR3 sequences; 3% to 4.5% occur once, and the top ten carry around 6%. CDR1 and CDR2 from the germline V gene are SGHRS and YFSETQ. CDR3 size: 15 residues. V lost 2 bases and J lost 0, with 9 bases in between. From 2 million PBMCs stored at -80 C, the unsorted libraries were generated. Sequences were obtained from PBMCs. This TCR was sampled from a woman between 18 and 29 years old with multiple sclerosis. V gene TRBV5-1 combines with J gene TRBJ2-4; D might be TRBD1 (5 bases). The CDR3 sequence: CASSLQVLAKNIQYF. CDR3 sequence (DNA): TGCGCCAGCAGCTTACAGGTTCTAGCCAAAAACATTCAGTACTTC.